These T cell receptor beta chains were read from a single sample in a study of blood T cell repertoires in COVID-19. TCRdb's copy holds only in-frame clones and misses some; the assay was immunoSEQ multiplex PCR. The sample carries around 260,000 clones, around 90% recorded once. What was sequenced was peripheral blood. These receptor sequences come from a human donor in a cohort sampled during active COVID-19. CDR3s include the opening cysteine and the closing phenylalanine or tryptophan. The D gene is left open where the match is weak. For some rows the clone size is stated as once, few or many, or as a class when expanded; others skip it.

j_call | clone_size | v_call | d_call | cdr3_aa | cdr3_nt
TRBJ2-7 | . | TRBV10-3 | . | CATRMGALSYEQYF | TGTGCCACCCGGATGGGCGCTCTGTCTTACGAGCAGTACTTC
TRBJ2-7 | . | TRBV6-6 | . | CASSGRGRYEQYF | TGTGCCAGCAGTGGGCGAGGGCGGTACGAGCAGTACTTC
TRBJ1-2 | . | TRBV28 | . | CASSYFDSNYGYTF | TGTGCCAGCAGTTACTTCGACAGCAACTATGGCTACACCTTC
TRBJ2-7 | . | TRBV4-3 | TRBD1 | CASSQDLLTGTGLTYEQYF | TGCGCCAGCAGCCAAGACCTCCTCACCGGGACAGGGCTTACCTACGAGCAGTACTTC
TRBJ1-5 | once | TRBV5-6 | . | CASSPWGRGNQPQHF | TGTGCCAGCAGCCCCTGGGGGCGGGGCAATCAGCCCCAGCATTTT
TRBJ2-7 | . | TRBV27 | TRBD1 | CASSLGTGWYEQYF | TGTGCCAGCAGTCTTGGGACAGGGTGGTACGAGCAGTACTTC
TRBJ1-6 | few | TRBV4-1 | TRBD1 | CASSQGPGQGYNSPLHF | TGCGCCAGCAGCCAGGGCCCGGGACAGGGCTATAATTCACCCCTCCACTTT
TRBJ1-6 | . | TRBV7-6 | . | CASSFKPQYNSPLHF | TGTGCCAGCAGCTTTAAACCACAGTATAATTCACCCCTCCACTTT
TRBJ2-7 | . | TRBV5-4 | TRBD2 | CASSFRTSGSYEQYF | TGTGCCAGCAGCTTCAGGACTAGCGGCTCCTACGAGCAGTACTTC
TRBJ2-3 | . | TRBV7-6 | TRBD2 | CASSLGTSGITDTQYF | TGTGCCAGCAGCTTAGGGACTAGCGGTATCACAGATACGCAGTATTTT
TRBJ2-1 | . | TRBV5-3 | TRBD1 | CARSARQGADNEQFF | TGTGCCAGAAGCGCTAGACAGGGGGCGGACAATGAGCAGTTCTTC
TRBJ1-1 | . | TRBV14 | TRBD1 | CASSQPTGVGTNTEAFF | TGTGCCAGCAGCCAACCTACAGGGGTTGGTACGAACACTGAAGCTTTCTTT
TRBJ2-7 | . | TRBV11-3 | . | CASSLGSYEQYF | TGTGCCAGCAGCTTAGGGAGCTACGAGCAGTACTTC
TRBJ2-7 | . | TRBV7-9 | . | CASSLALGATIYEQYF | TGTGCCAGCAGCTTAGCTTTGGGGGCTACGATCTACGAGCAGTACTTC
TRBJ1-1 | . | TRBV7-8 | TRBD1 | CASSSSTGGGMNTEAFF | TGTGCCAGCAGCTCATCGACAGGGGGCGGGATGAACACTGAAGCTTTCTTT
TRBJ2-3 | . | TRBV5-4 | TRBD2 | CASSLPGGGTDTQYF | TGTGCCAGCAGCTTGCCTGGGGGAGGGACAGATACGCAGTATTTT
TRBJ2-7 | . | TRBV28 | TRBD1 | CASSAGTVVYEQYF | TGTGCCAGCAGCGCCGGGACAGTAGTCTACGAGCAGTACTTC
TRBJ2-7 | . | TRBV12-5 | . | CASGPDSSYEQYF | TGTGCTAGTGGCCCGGACAGTTCCTACGAGCAGTACTTC
TRBJ1-3 | once | TRBV5-1 | TRBD1 | CASSTRQGTNGNTIYF | TGCGCCAGCAGCACCCGACAGGGAACGAATGGAAACACCATATATTTT
TRBJ1-5 | . | TRBV27 | TRBD1 | CASSQGGNQPQHF | TGTGCCAGCAGTCAGGGGGGCAATCAGCCCCAGCATTTT
TRBJ2-1 | . | TRBV6-2/TRBV6-3 | TRBD2 | CASSSTGLAGKSYNEQFF | TGTGCCAGCAGTTCAACGGGACTAGCGGGGAAGTCCTACAATGAGCAGTTCTTC
TRBJ1-2 | . | TRBV28 | . | CASSLAAGYNYGYTF | TGTGCCAGCAGTTTAGCAGCAGGCTATAACTATGGCTACACCTTC
TRBJ1-1 | . | TRBV7-9 | TRBD1 | CASRGDRELAEAFF | TGTGCCAGCAGGGGGGACAGGGAGTTAGCTGAAGCTTTCTTT
TRBJ2-5 | . | TRBV5-1 | TRBD2 | CASSLAPTAGGYVETQYF | TGCGCCAGCAGCTTGGCCCCTACAGCGGGGGGGTATGTTGAGACCCAGTACTTC
TRBJ2-2 | . | TRBV30 | . | CAWDYRGELFF | TGTGCCTGGGACTATCGGGGGGAGCTGTTTTTT
TRBJ1-6 | . | TRBV4-2 | . | CASSLTRSSYNSPLHF | TGTGCCAGCAGCCTCACTCGGAGCTCCTATAATTCACCCCTCCACTTT
TRBJ2-7 | . | TRBV5-5 | . | CASSLSGVDYEQYF | TGTGCCAGCAGCTTGTCCGGGGTGGACTACGAGCAGTACTTC
TRBJ1-2 | . | TRBV7-9 | TRBD1 | CASSFKLRGLGYGYTF | TGTGCCAGCAGCTTCAAACTCAGGGGGCTGGGATATGGCTACACCTTC
TRBJ1-5 | . | TRBV7-2 | . | CASSLDYGSNQPQHF | TGTGCCAGCAGCTTAGACTATGGGAGCAATCAGCCCCAGCATTTT
TRBJ2-7 | . | TRBV4-1 | TRBD2 | CASSPGTSGRARAYEQYF | TGCGCCAGCAGCCCCGGGACTAGCGGGAGGGCCAGGGCCTACGAGCAGTACTTC
TRBJ2-3 | . | TRBV11-3 | . | CASSLGEVGTDTQYF | TGTGCCAGCAGCTTAGGGGAGGTTGGCACAGATACGCAGTATTTT
TRBJ1-4 | once | TRBV6-1 | . | CASSEEGGLEKLFF | TGTGCCAGCAGTGAAGAAGGAGGCCTTGAAAAACTGTTTTTT
TRBJ1-2 | . | TRBV7-2 | . | CASSLVPGDGYTF | TGTGCCAGCAGCTTAGTCCCAGGGGATGGCTACACCTTC
TRBJ2-2 | . | TRBV6-5 | . | CASSRGGTGELFF | TGTGCCAGCAGCCGCGGTGGCACCGGGGAGCTGTTTTTT
TRBJ2-7 | once | TRBV7-9 | TRBD1 | CASSLGQGVSYEQYF | TGTGCCAGCAGCTTAGGACAGGGCGTCAGCTACGAGCAGTACTTC
TRBJ1-5 | . | TRBV6-2/TRBV6-3 | . | CASSYSNSQPQHF | TGTGCCAGCAGTTACTCTAATAGTCAGCCCCAGCATTTT
TRBJ2-2 | . | TRBV4-3 | TRBD2 | CASSLQAGTSETGELFF | TGCGCCAGCAGCCTCCAAGCCGGGACTAGCGAAACCGGGGAGCTGTTTTTT
TRBJ1-4 | . | TRBV5-1 | . | CASSPRVANEKLFF | TGCGCCAGCAGCCCCAGGGTAGCTAATGAAAAACTGTTTTTT
TRBJ2-7 | . | TRBV7-8 | TRBD2 | CASSFSGTSASEQYF | TGTGCCAGCAGCTTCTCCGGGACTAGCGCCTCCGAGCAGTACTTC